This TCR beta chain was found in a study of cytomegalovirus exposure and HLA in healthy donors. Both 60 Vbeta primers and 13 Jbeta primers went into the PCR. TCRdb's copy holds only in-frame clones and misses some; the assay was immunoSEQ multiplex PCR. The sample holds some 100,000 clones, roughly 82% seen once. Germline V gene lookup returns CDR1 SGHRS and CDR2 YFSETQ. The CDR3 contains 16 residues. V shed 4 bases, J shed 3 bases, and the junction held 10 bases outside the gene matches. This TCR was sampled from a man aged 40-49 years in good health and CMV-seropositive. The V gene is TRBV5-1, the J gene TRBJ2-3, with 8 nucleotides matching TRBD2. The sequencing input was PBMCs. Written as DNA, the CDR3 is TGCGCCAGCAGCCTTGGACTAGCAAAAGGGACAGATACGCAGTATTTT. It is translated as CASSLGLAKGTDTQYF.